The sequence of this TCR beta chain was determined in a study of T cell responses to AZD1222 COVID-19 vaccine. To note about this clone: What it recognizes is unknown.

The CDR3 sequence is 16 residues long. J was trimmed by 4 bases and V by 0 bases; bases with no gene match: 5. Per germline, CDR1 MNHEY and CDR2 SVGEGT. Whole-study results and caveats: Spike-specific TCR breadth and depth rose after two AZD1222 doses.

The data were produced by immunoSEQ multiplex PCR, yet TCRdb's version contains in-frame clones alone and is incomplete. Among hundreds of thousands of clones, around 92% were seen once, and the ten largest hold less than 0.65%. The sequencing used peripheral blood, collected 28 days after the second AZD1222 dose. This chain joins TRBV6-2 or TRBV6-3 and TRBJ1-5; TRBD1 matches at 8 bases. The receptor's source is an adult who received the AZD1222 COVID-19 vaccine. The CDR3 DNA sequence: TGTGCCAGCAGTTACTCGACAGGGGCAGTAAATCAGCCCCAGCATTTT. Protein sequence: CASSYSTGAVNQPQHF.